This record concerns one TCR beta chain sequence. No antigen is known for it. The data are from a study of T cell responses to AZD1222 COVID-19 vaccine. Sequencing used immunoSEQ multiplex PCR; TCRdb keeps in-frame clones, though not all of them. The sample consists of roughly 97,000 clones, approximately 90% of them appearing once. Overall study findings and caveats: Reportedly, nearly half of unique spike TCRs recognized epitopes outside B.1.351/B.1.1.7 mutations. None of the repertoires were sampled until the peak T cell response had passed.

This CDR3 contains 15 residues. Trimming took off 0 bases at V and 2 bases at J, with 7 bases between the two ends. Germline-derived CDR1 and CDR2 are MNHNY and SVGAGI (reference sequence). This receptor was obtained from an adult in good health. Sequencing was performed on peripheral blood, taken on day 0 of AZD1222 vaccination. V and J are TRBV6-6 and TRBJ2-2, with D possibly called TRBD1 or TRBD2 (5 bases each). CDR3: CASSYSGPNTGELFF. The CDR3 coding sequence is TGTGCCAGCAGTTACTCGGGACCCAACACCGGGGAGCTGTTTTTT.